This T cell receptor (beta chain) was obtained from a study of blood T cell repertoires in COVID-19. The wider study: Material from acute and convalescent COVID-19 was sourced from the United States, Italy and Spain. PBMCs, B-cell-depleted T cells, or T cells were the source of the cDNA or gDNA that made up the material.

In the source study's methods: Reference gene primer amplification in the assay estimated nucleated cell counts. TCRdb keeps only in-frame clones here, not all; method: immunoSEQ multiplex PCR. The V and J calls and clone size come from that table; D and trimming were worked out from the DNA. This table holds some 260,000 clones, approximately 88% found once. The sample holds one count of this clone. Enrolled during active infection, Seattle patients were then followed longitudinally. This CDR3 region has 15 residues. The germline CDR1 and CDR2 sequences are LNHDA and SQIVND (reference sequence). V gave up 6 bases and J gave up 4 bases, with 18 bases separating them.

The TCR sequence derives from a woman between 70 and 85 years old with COVID-19, enrolled during active disease. The chain has TRBV19 and TRBJ1-2; D might be TRBD1 (6 bases). Sequenced sample: peripheral blood. This chain's CDR3 is CASSFSQGRLYGYTF. The CDR3 DNA reads as TGTGCCAGTAGCTTCTCCCAGGGGCGCCTCTATGGCTACACCTTC. Supplemented by reference TRBV19 and TRBJ1-2, the full variable domain reads DGGITQSPKYLFRKEGQNVTLSCEQNLNHDAMYWYRQDPGQGLRLIYYSQIVNDFQKGDIAEGYSVSREKKESFPLTVTSAQKNPTAFYLCASSFSQGRLYGYTFGSGTRLTVV.